The rows below give T cell receptor beta chains drawn from one sample of a study of cytomegalovirus exposure and HLA in healthy donors. TCRdb's copy holds only in-frame clones and misses some; the assay was immunoSEQ multiplex PCR. The sample holds more than 150,000 clones, 82% seen once. Source material: PBMCs. These TCRs come from a man aged 35 to 55 in good health and CMV-seronegative. CDR3s include the opening cysteine and the closing phenylalanine or tryptophan. D genes are given only for firm matches. Some rows mark clone size as missing; the rest say once, few, many or name a class of expanded clone.

size: -; D: -; V: TRBV30; J: TRBJ1-1; CDR3: CAWSPQDTEAFF; DNA: TGTGCCTGGAGCCCACAGGACACTGAAGCTTTCTTT
size: -; D: -; V: TRBV7-3; J: TRBJ1-6; CDR3: CASSAGNSPLHF; DNA: TGTGCCAGCAGTGCAGGGAATTCACCCCTCCACTTT
size: -; D: -; V: TRBV6-6; J: TRBJ2-7; CDR3: CASKEKDFSYEQYF; DNA: TGTGCCAGCAAGGAAAAGGACTTCTCCTACGAGCAGTACTTC
size: -; D: -; V: TRBV5-5; J: TRBJ2-2; CDR3: CASSDPRTVNTGELFF; DNA: TGTGCCAGCAGCGACCCGAGGACAGTTAACACCGGGGAGCTGTTTTTT
size: -; D: TRBD2; V: TRBV27; J: TRBJ2-1; CDR3: CASSRGTSGYNEQFF; DNA: TGTGCCAGCTCCCGTGGCACTAGCGGATACAATGAGCAGTTCTTC
size: -; D: TRBD1; V: TRBV30; J: TRBJ1-2; CDR3: CAWTSQIWGVRTGGSNYGYTF; DNA: TGTGCCTGGACCAGTCAAATTTGGGGAGTACGAACAGGGGGGTCTAACTATGGCTACACCTTC
size: -; D: -; V: TRBV6-4; J: TRBJ2-3; CDR3: CASSDGGPADTQYF; DNA: TGTGCCAGCAGTGACGGCGGTCCAGCAGATACGCAGTATTTT
size: once; D: -; V: TRBV11-2; J: TRBJ1-1; CDR3: CASSLVRAEAFF; DNA: TGTGCCAGCAGCTTAGTGAGGGCTGAAGCTTTCTTT
size: -; D: -; V: TRBV5-6; J: TRBJ1-1; CDR3: CASSVGLNTEAFF; DNA: TGTGCCAGCAGCGTCGGTCTGAACACTGAAGCTTTCTTT
size: once; D: TRBD2; V: TRBV9; J: TRBJ2-1; CDR3: CASSVVAGGINNEQFF; DNA: TGTGCCAGCAGCGTAGTAGCGGGCGGAATTAACAATGAGCAGTTCTTC
size: -; D: -; V: TRBV5-1; J: TRBJ2-3; CDR3: CASRPRQDTDTQYF; DNA: TGCGCCAGCAGACCCCGACAGGACACAGATACGCAGTATTTT
size: -; D: TRBD1; V: TRBV28; J: TRBJ1-2; CDR3: CASRTGADYGYTF; DNA: TGTGCCAGCAGGACAGGGGCAGACTATGGCTACACCTTC
size: -; D: -; V: TRBV5-6; J: TRBJ2-3; CDR3: CASSLGPRGGRSDTQYF; DNA: TGTGCCAGCAGCTTAGGACCGAGGGGGGGAAGGTCAGATACGCAGTATTTT
size: -; D: -; V: TRBV4-2; J: TRBJ1-2; CDR3: CASSQEVQTRGGYGYTF; DNA: TGTGCCAGCAGCCAAGAGGTGCAGACGAGGGGAGGGTATGGCTACACCTTC
size: -; D: -; V: TRBV28; J: TRBJ2-2; CDR3: CASRGAGQGNTGELFF; DNA: TGTGCCAGCAGGGGGGCGGGTCAGGGGAACACCGGGGAGCTGTTTTTT
size: -; D: TRBD1; V: TRBV4-2; J: TRBJ1-3; CDR3: CASTRPGQGPLVRNTIYF; DNA: TGTGCCAGCACACGACCGGGACAGGGACCCCTCGTGAGAAACACCATATATTTT
size: once; D: TRBD2; V: TRBV5-1; J: TRBJ2-4; CDR3: CASSPGLAGGYIAKNIQYF; DNA: TGCGCCAGCAGCCCCGGACTAGCGGGAGGATATATAGCCAAAAACATTCAGTACTTC
size: -; D: TRBD1; V: TRBV10-3; J: TRBJ1-1; CDR3: CATRQGSNTEAFF; DNA: TGTGCCACCCGACAGGGCTCGAACACTGAAGCTTTCTTT
size: -; D: -; V: TRBV4-2; J: TRBJ2-1; CDR3: CTSSRQEDDHNEQFF; DNA: TGTACCAGCAGCCGGCAGGAGGACGACCACAATGAGCAGTTCTTC
size: -; D: -; V: TRBV28; J: TRBJ1-5; CDR3: CASSLTGRARAQHF; DNA: TGTGCCAGCAGTCTCACAGGGAGGGCCAGGGCCCAGCATTTT
size: -; D: TRBD1; V: TRBV27; J: TRBJ2-7; CDR3: CASSSGTGAFYEQYF; DNA: TGTGCCAGCAGTTCTGGGACAGGAGCCTTCTACGAGCAGTACTTC
size: -; D: TRBD1; V: TRBV28; J: TRBJ1-2; CDR3: CASTQSWGQGVDYTF; DNA: TGTGCCAGCACCCAAAGTTGGGGACAGGGGGTTGACTACACCTTC
size: -; D: -; V: TRBV6-4; J: TRBJ1-1; CDR3: CASSDIELGAGKRRANTEAFF; DNA: TGTGCCAGCAGTGACATTGAGCTGGGGGCAGGAAAGCGCCGAGCGAACACTGAAGCTTTCTTT
size: -; D: TRBD2; V: TRBV30; J: TRBJ2-5; CDR3: CAWSPRRASGGALETQYF; DNA: TGTGCCTGGAGTCCCCGTCGGGCTAGCGGGGGGGCCTTGGAGACCCAGTACTTC
size: once; D: TRBD2; V: TRBV7-9; J: TRBJ2-2; CDR3: CASSPKSSGRAWNTGELFF; DNA: TGTGCCAGCAGCCCGAAATCCAGCGGGAGGGCCTGGAACACCGGGGAGCTGTTTTTT
size: -; D: -; V: TRBV6-4; J: TRBJ2-1; CDR3: CASSERNRNNEQFF; DNA: TGTGCCAGCAGTGAACGAAACAGGAACAATGAGCAGTTCTTC
size: -; D: -; V: TRBV7-3; J: TRBJ2-3; CDR3: CASSLTGVSSTDTQYF; DNA: TGTGCCAGCAGCTTAACCGGAGTGAGTTCGACAGATACGCAGTATTTT
size: -; D: -; V: TRBV9; J: TRBJ2-2; CDR3: CASSAGTANTGELFF; DNA: TGTGCCAGCAGCGCCGGGACTGCCAACACCGGGGAGCTGTTTTTT
size: -; D: TRBD1; V: TRBV9; J: TRBJ2-1; CDR3: CASSSQTGKNEQFF; DNA: TGTGCCAGCAGCTCCCAGACAGGGAAAAATGAGCAGTTCTTC
size: -; D: -; V: TRBV29-1; J: TRBJ1-2; CDR3: CSVEGAPQMKYGYTF; DNA: TGCAGCGTTGAAGGGGCCCCTCAAATGAAATATGGCTACACCTTC
size: -; D: -; V: TRBV14; J: TRBJ1-2; CDR3: CASSQGASTYGYTF; DNA: TGTGCCAGCAGCCAAGGGGCATCTACTTATGGCTACACCTTC
size: -; D: -; V: TRBV28; J: TRBJ2-7; CDR3: CASRWGQGGSGEQYF; DNA: TGTGCCAGCAGGTGGGGGCAGGGTGGATCAGGCGAGCAGTACTTC
size: -; D: TRBD2; V: TRBV28; J: TRBJ2-2; CDR3: CASSLGTSGRRELFF; DNA: TGTGCCAGCAGTCTAGGGACTAGCGGGAGAAGGGAGCTGTTTTTT
size: -; D: TRBD1; V: TRBV5-1; J: TRBJ1-3; CDR3: CASSLDRGNTIYF; DNA: TGCGCCAGCAGTTTGGACAGGGGTAACACCATATATTTT
size: -; D: -; V: TRBV7-2; J: TRBJ2-4; CDR3: CASRGTGSENIQYF; DNA: TGTGCCAGCAGGGGTACAGGGAGCGAAAACATTCAGTACTTC
size: -; D: -; V: TRBV7-2; J: TRBJ2-2; CDR3: CASSPPRGVVTGELFF; DNA: TGTGCCAGCAGCCCCCCACGCGGGGTTGTGACCGGGGAGCTGTTTTTT
size: -; D: -; V: TRBV5-1; J: TRBJ2-3; CDR3: CASSLEGGLSTDTQYF; DNA: TGCGCCAGCAGCTTGGAGGGGGGGCTATCGACAGATACGCAGTATTTT
size: -; D: -; V: TRBV19; J: TRBJ1-6; CDR3: CATRPAGTNSPLHF; DNA: TGTGCCACCAGGCCGGCAGGGACAAACTCACCCCTCCACTTT
size: -; D: -; V: TRBV29-1; J: TRBJ2-6; CDR3: CSVVFSGANVLTF; DNA: TGCAGCGTTGTCTTTTCTGGGGCCAACGTCCTGACTTTC
size: -; D: -; V: TRBV30; J: TRBJ1-5; CDR3: CAWSAGGLSYSNQPQHF; DNA: TGTGCCTGGAGCGCGGGAGGATTGAGTTATAGCAATCAGCCCCAGCATTTT
size: -; D: -; V: TRBV6-5; J: TRBJ1-1; CDR3: CASSYSGTGAEAFF; DNA: TGTGCCAGCAGTTACTCGGGGACGGGAGCTGAAGCTTTCTTT
size: -; D: -; V: TRBV19; J: TRBJ1-5; CDR3: CASIGGWSQPQHF; DNA: TGTGCCAGTATCGGCGGATGGAGTCAGCCCCAGCATTTT
size: -; D: -; V: TRBV5-4; J: TRBJ2-7; CDR3: CASSLRGSVYEQYF; DNA: TGTGCCAGCAGCTTGCGGGGGTCCGTCTACGAGCAGTACTTC
size: -; D: TRBD2; V: TRBV18; J: TRBJ2-5; CDR3: CASSRTSGGIQETQYF; DNA: TGTGCCAGCTCGCGCACTAGCGGGGGAATCCAAGAGACCCAGTACTTC